The 8 T cell receptor beta chains below come from one sample, sequenced in a study of response to subunit inactivated influenza vaccine (dated by TCRdb to between 2018 and 2020). Preparation of the library involved RT-PCR. Sequencing was carried out with an Illumina HiSeq 2500. The public reads were run again by TCRdb, first through fastp at Q25 and then through MiXCR, and only productive beta chains were kept. Every entry covers one CDR3 protein and lists the most common genes and DNA from its rows. This sample is represented by more than 400,000 distinct CDR3 sequences; less than 7.5% of them were singletons. The ten largest clones represent under 15% of the sample. The sample in question was PBMCs from blood, obtained less than 30 months after vaccination. These receptors were obtained from a man aged 45-69 years who received an inactivated influenza vaccine. Donor details come from another sample of the same person, matched by shared clones.

There are a few counts of this clonotype. The chain joins TRBV20-1 to TRBJ2-4; D may be TRBD1 (5 bases). CDR1 is DFQATT and CDR2 is SNEGSKA in the germline V gene (reference sequence). Trimming shortened V by 0 bases and J by 1 base, and 13 bases separated the two germline ends. CDR3 length: 16 residues. The CDR3 nucleotides are TGCAGTGCTAGAGATATGCGAGACAGCGCCAAAAACATTCAGTACTTC. Translation: CSARDMRDSAKNIQYF.

This clonotype was seen a handful of times. The chain couples TRBV29-1 to TRBJ2-7, with 7 bases lining up with TRBD1. Germline values: CDR1 SQVTM, CDR2 ANQGSEA. The CDR3 has 14 residues. V shed 6 bases, J shed 5 bases, and the junction held 13 bases outside the gene matches. The CDR3 loop reads CSVETGPNPNEQYF. The CDR3, as DNA: TGCAGCGTCGAGACAGGGCCGAACCCCAACGAGCAGTACTTC.

This clonotype was picked up many times. The chain couples TRBV19 to TRBJ2-4; no firm D call. This CDR3 is built from 13 residues. Germline CDR1 is LNHDA and CDR2 is SQIVND (reference sequence). Trimming shortened V by 6 bases and J by 5 bases, and 11 bases separated the two germline ends. The CDR3 sequence: CASRPLSENIQYF. CDR3 coding DNA: TGTGCCAGTAGGCCGTTGAGCGAAAACATTCAGTACTTC.

The chain employs TRBV5-1 and TRBJ1-2; D unclear. This CDR3 contains 14 residues. Between the trimmed V and J ends, which lost 0 bases and 4 bases, there was a span of 10 bases. Germline assignment: CDR1 SGHRS and CDR2 YFSETQ. This chain's CDR3 is CASSLVSVAYGYTF. The CDR3 DNA sequence: TGCGCCAGCAGCTTGGTATCGGTGGCCTATGGCTACACCTTC.

The V gene is TRBV2, the J gene TRBJ1-5; D gene uncertain. This CDR3 has 15 residues. The V end was cut by 7 bases, the J end by 0 bases, with 13 bases between. Germline V gene sequence: CDR1 SNHLY, CDR2 FYNNEI. The CDR3, as DNA: TGTGCCAGCAAGGCAGCCCGATATAGCAATCAGCCCCAGCATTTT. Protein: CASKAARYSNQPQHF.

This clonotype was seen only a few times. The chain is built from TRBV20-1 and TRBJ2-2; the D gene is possibly TRBD2 (7 bases). Germline V gives CDR1 DFQATT, CDR2 SNEGSKA (reference sequence). Trimming pared 2 bases from V and 5 bases from J, leaving 12 bases between. CDR3 length equals 14 residues. The CDR3 here is CSARRGGTTGELFF. CDR3 DNA: TGCAGTGCTAGACGGGGAGGGACAACCGGGGAGCTGTTTTTT.

This clonotype has just a few counts. The chain joins TRBV24-1 to TRBJ1-2; tentative D call: TRBD1 (6 bases). This CDR3 comprises 15 residues. V was clipped by 10 bases and J by 3 bases, with 20 bases between them. Germline CDR1 KGHDR, CDR2 SFDVKD. CDR3 coding DNA: TGTGCCACTAGGCCTGGGACAACAGATCACTATGGCTACACCTTC. Translated, it gives CATRPGTTDHYGYTF.

This clonotype was observed a few times. The chain links TRBV20-1 to TRBJ1-4; TRBD1 matches at 10 bases. The CDR3 spans 15 residues. V lost 5 bases, J lost 7 bases, and 10 bases stayed unmatched. Germline V gene sequence: CDR1 DFQATT, CDR2 SNEGSKA (reference sequence). The CDR3 here is CSAGRQGALGEKLFF. The DNA for the CDR3 is TGCAGTGCTGGCCGACAGGGGGCTTTGGGTGAAAAACTGTTTTTT.